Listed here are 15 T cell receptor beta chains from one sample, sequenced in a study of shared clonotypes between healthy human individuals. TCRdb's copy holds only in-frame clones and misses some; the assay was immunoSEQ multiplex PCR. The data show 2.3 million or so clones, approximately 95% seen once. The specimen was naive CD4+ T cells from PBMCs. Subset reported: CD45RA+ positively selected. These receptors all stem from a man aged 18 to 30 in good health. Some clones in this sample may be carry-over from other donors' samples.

This CDR3 is CASTGQNSGNTIYF. In DNA, the CDR3 is TGTGCCAGCACAGGACAGAACTCTGGAAACACCATATATTTT. This chain links TRBV2 with TRBJ1-3; TRBD1 is a possible D gene (6 bases). This CDR3 contains 14 residues. CDR1 is SNHLY, CDR2 FYNNEI, per germline. Trimming stripped 7 bases from V and 0 bases from J, with 10 bases between.

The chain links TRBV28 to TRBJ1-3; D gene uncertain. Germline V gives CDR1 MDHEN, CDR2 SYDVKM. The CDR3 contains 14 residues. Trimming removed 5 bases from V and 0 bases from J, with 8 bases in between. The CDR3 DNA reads TGTGCCAGCAGTCCCCACACCTCTGGAAACACCATATATTTT. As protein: CASSPHTSGNTIYF.

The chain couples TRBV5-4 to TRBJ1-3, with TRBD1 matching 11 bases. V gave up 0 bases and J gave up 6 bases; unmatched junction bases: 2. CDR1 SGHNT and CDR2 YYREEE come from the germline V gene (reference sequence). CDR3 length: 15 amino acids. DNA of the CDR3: TGTGCCAGCAGCTTGGAAGGACAGGGGGCAAACACCATATATTTT. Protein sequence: CASSLEGQGANTIYF. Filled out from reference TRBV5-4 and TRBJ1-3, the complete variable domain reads ETGVTQSPTHLIKTRGQQVTLRCSSQSGHNTVSWYQQALGQGPQFIFQYYREEENGRGNFPPRFSGLQFPNYSSELNVNALELDDSALYLCASSLEGQGANTIYFGEGSWLTVV.

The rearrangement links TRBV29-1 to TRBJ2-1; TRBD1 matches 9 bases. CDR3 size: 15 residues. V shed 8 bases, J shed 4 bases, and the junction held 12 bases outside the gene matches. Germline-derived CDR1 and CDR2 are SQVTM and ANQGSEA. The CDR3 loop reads CSTSTGQGIYNEQFF. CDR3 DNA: TGCAGCACCTCTACTGGACAGGGGATATACAATGAGCAGTTCTTC.

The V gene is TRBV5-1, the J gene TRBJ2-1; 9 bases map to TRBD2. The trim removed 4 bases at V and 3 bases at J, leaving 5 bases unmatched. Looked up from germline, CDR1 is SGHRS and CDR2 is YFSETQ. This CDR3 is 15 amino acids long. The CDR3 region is CASSDPSGNYNEQFF. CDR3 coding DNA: TGCGCCAGCAGCGACCCTAGCGGGAACTACAATGAGCAGTTCTTC.

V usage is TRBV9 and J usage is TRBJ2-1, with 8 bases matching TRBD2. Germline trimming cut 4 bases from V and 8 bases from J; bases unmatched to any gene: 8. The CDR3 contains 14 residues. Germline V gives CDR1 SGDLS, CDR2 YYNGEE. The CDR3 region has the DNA TGTGCCAGCAGCCCCAGACTAGCGTTCGATGAGCAGTTCTTC. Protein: CASSPRLAFDEQFF.

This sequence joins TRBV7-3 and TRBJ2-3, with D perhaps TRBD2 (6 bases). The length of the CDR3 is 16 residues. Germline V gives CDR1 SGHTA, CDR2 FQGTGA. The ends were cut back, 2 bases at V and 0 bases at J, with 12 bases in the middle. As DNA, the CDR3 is TGTGCCAGCAGCTTATTTGCGGGAAGGAGCACAGATACGCAGTATTTT. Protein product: CASSLFAGRSTDTQYF.

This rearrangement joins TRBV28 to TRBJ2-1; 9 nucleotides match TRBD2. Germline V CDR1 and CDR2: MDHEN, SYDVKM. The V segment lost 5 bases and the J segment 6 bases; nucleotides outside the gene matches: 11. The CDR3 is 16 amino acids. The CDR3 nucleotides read TGTGCCAGCAGTCCCATGGGGGCGGGAGGGCGCAATGAGCAGTTCTTC. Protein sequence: CASSPMGAGGRNEQFF. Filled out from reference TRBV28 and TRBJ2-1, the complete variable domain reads DVKVTQSSRYLVKRTGEKVFLECVQDMDHENMFWYRQDPGLGLRLIYFSYDVKMKEKGDIPEGYSVSREKKERFSLILESASTNQTSMYLCASSPMGAGGRNEQFFGPGTRLTVL.

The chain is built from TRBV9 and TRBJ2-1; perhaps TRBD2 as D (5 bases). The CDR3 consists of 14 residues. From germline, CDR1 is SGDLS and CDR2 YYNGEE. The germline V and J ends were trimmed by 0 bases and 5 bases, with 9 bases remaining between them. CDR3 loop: CASSVGGSHNEQFF. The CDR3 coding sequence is TGTGCCAGCAGCGTAGGAGGGTCCCACAATGAGCAGTTCTTC.

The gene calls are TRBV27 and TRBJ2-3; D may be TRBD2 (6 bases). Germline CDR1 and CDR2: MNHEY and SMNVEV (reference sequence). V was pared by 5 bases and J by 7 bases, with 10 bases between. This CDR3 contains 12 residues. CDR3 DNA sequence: TGTGCCAGCAGTCAGGAGGGAAATACGCAGTATTTT. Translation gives CASSQEGNTQYF.

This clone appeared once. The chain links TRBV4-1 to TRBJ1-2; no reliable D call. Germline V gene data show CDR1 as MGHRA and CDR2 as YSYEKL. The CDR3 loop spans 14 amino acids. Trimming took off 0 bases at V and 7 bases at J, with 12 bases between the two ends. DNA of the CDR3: TGCGCCAGCAGCCAAGATCAGACGGGTCGTGGCTACACCTTC. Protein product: CASSQDQTGRGYTF.

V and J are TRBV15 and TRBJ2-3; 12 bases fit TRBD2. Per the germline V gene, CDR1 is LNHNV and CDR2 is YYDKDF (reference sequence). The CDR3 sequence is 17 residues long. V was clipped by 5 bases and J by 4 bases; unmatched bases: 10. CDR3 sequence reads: CATSGGLAGSSADTQYF. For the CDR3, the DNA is TGTGCCACCAGCGGCGGACTAGCGGGATCTTCGGCAGATACGCAGTATTTT.

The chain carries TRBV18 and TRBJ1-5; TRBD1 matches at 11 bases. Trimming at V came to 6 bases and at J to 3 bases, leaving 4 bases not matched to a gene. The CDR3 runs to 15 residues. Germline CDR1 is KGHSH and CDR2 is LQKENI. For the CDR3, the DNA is TGTGCCAGCTCCCGGACAGGGGGCGCCAATCAGCCCCAGCATTTT. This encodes CASSRTGGANQPQHF.

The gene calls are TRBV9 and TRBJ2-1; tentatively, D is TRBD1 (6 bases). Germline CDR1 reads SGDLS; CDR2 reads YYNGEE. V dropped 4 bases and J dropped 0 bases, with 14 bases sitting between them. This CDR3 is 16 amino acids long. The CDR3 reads CASSRGSPNSYNEQFF. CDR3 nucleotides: TGTGCCAGCAGCAGGGGGTCTCCCAACTCCTACAATGAGCAGTTCTTC. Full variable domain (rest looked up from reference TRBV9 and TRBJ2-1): DSGVTQTPKHLITATGQRVTLRCSPRSGDLSVYWYQQSLDQGLQFLIQYYNGEERAKGNILERFSAQQFPDLHSELNLSSLELGDSALYFCASSRGSPNSYNEQFFGPGTRLTVL.

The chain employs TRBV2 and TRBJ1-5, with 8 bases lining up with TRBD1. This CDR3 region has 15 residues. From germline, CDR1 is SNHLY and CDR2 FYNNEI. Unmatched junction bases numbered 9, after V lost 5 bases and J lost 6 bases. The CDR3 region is CASSLDGQGGQPQHF. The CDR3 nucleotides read TGTGCCAGCAGTCTAGACGGACAGGGAGGTCAGCCCCAGCATTTT.